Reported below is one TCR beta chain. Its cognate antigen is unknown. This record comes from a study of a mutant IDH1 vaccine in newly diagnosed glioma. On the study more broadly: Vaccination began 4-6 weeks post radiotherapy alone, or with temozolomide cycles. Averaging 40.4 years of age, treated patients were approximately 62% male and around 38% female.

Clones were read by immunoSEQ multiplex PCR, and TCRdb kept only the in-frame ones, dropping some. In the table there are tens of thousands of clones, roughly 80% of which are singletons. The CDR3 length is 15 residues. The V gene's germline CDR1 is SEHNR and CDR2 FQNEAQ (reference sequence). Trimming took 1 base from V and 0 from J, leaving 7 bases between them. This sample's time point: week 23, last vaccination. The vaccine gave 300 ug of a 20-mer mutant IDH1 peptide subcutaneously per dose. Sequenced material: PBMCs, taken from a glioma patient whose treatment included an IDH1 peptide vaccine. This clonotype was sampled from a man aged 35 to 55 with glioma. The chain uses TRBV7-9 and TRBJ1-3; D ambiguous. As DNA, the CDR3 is TGTGCCAGCAGCTTAGGACCTATCTCTGGAAACACCATATATTTT. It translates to CASSLGPISGNTIYF.